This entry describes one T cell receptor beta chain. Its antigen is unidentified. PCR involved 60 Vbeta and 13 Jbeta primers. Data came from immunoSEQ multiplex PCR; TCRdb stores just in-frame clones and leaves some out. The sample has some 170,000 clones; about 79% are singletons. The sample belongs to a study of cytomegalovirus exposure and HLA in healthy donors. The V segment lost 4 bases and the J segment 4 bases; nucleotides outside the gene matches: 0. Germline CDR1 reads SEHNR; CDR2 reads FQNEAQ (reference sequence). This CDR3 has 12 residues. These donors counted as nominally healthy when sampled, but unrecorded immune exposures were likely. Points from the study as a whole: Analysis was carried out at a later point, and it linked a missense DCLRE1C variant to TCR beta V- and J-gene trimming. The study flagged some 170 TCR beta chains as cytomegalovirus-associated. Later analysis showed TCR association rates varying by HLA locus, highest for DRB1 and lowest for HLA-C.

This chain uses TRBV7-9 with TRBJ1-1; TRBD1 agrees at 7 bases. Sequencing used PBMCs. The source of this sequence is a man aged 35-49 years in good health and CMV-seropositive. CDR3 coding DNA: TGTGCCAGCAGCTCAGGGGGCACTGAAGCTTTCTTT. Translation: CASSSGGTEAFF. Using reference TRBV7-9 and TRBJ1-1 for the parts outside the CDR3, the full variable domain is DTGVSQNPRHKITKRGQNVTFRCDPISEHNRLYWYRQTLGQGPEFLTYFQNEAQLEKSRLLSDRFSAERPKGSFSTLEIQRTEQGDSAMYLCASSSGGTEAFFGQGTRLTVV.